Each of the 30 T cell receptor beta chains below was sequenced from the same sample in a study of blood T cell repertoires in COVID-19. The protocol was immunoSEQ multiplex PCR, while the TCRdb copy is restricted to in-frame clones and leaves out a portion. Of about 31,000 clones listed, approximately 90% are singletons. The specimen sequenced was peripheral blood. The source is a human donor in a cohort sampled during active COVID-19.

This chain links TRBV5-8 with TRBJ2-5; TRBD1 matches 7 bases. Germline CDR1 and CDR2: SGHTS and YDEGEE. The ends lost 4 bases at V and 5 bases at J; junction bases unmatched: 17. The CDR3 covers 17 residues. CDR3 DNA sequence: TGTGCCAGCAGCCCCGATCGATTGACAGGGTCCGTGGAGACCCAGTACTTC. Translated, it gives CASSPDRLTGSVETQYF.

The genes are TRBV28 and TRBJ2-1; a possible D gene is TRBD1 (6 bases). V was trimmed by 7 bases and J by 1 base, leaving 14 bases between them. This CDR3 comprises 15 residues. Germline V gene sequence: CDR1 MDHEN, CDR2 SYDVKM. Here the CDR3 reads CASTPPRGSYNEQFF. The CDR3 DNA is TGTGCCAGCACTCCCCCCAGGGGATCCTACAATGAGCAGTTCTTC.

This chain joins TRBV28 and TRBJ1-1; D is ambiguous. The germline V and J ends were trimmed by 9 bases and 1 base, with 15 bases remaining between them. The CDR3 has 14 residues. Germline V gene data show CDR1 as MDHEN and CDR2 as SYDVKM. For the CDR3, the DNA is TGTGCCAGTCATGGTGAGATTGAGAACACTGAAGCTTTCTTT. Its protein is CASHGEIENTEAFF.

V usage is TRBV29-1 and J usage is TRBJ2-6, with no clear D. The CDR3 runs 14 residues. V was clipped by 4 bases and J by 0 bases, with 7 bases between them. The germline V gene encodes CDR1 SQVTM and CDR2 ANQGSEA. The CDR3 here is CSVGLASGANVLTF. The DNA of the CDR3 is TGCAGCGTTGGACTCGCCTCTGGGGCCAACGTCCTGACTTTC.

The chain carries TRBV19 and TRBJ2-2; TRBD2 is a possible D gene (5 bases). The V end lost 8 bases, the J end lost 5 bases, and 9 bases lay between the germline ends. Germline loops: CDR1 LNHDA, CDR2 SQIVND (reference sequence). This CDR3 region has 12 residues. The CDR3 sequence is CASLPGTGELFF. CDR3 in DNA: TGTGCCAGTCTACCGGGGACCGGGGAGCTGTTTTTT.

This chain connects TRBV5-1 to TRBJ2-5; 7 bases match TRBD1. Germline lookup yields CDR1 SGHRS and CDR2 YFSETQ. This CDR3 spans 16 amino acids. J was trimmed by 2 bases and V by 4 bases; bases with no gene match: 11. CDR3 DNA: TGCGCCAGCAGCATGTGGACAGGACCGACACAAGAGACCCAGTACTTC. It encodes CASSMWTGPTQETQYF.

This chain joins TRBV5-8 and TRBJ1-5; 10 bases agree with TRBD1. Germline-derived CDR1 and CDR2 are SGHTS and YDEGEE. The ends lost 0 bases at V and 5 bases at J; junction bases unmatched: 2. This CDR3 has 15 residues. The CDR3, as DNA: TGTGCCAGCAGCTTGGGGGGACAGGGGTATCAGCCCCAGCATTTT. Translating gives CASSLGGQGYQPQHF.

The V and J genes are TRBV30 and TRBJ1-5, with unresolved D. Per germline, CDR1 GTSNPN and CDR2 SVGIG (reference sequence). V was pared by 0 bases and J by 4 bases, with 7 bases between. The CDR3 is 13 residues long. The CDR3 loop reads CAWSVKQNQPQHF. The CDR3 DNA is TGTGCCTGGAGTGTAAAACAGAATCAGCCCCAGCATTTT.

Here the CDR3 DNA reads TGTGCCAGTAGCCTAAGGACTAGACAAGTTGGAGAGACCCAGTACTTC. Translation: CASSLRTRQVGETQYF. The chain carries TRBV19 and TRBJ2-5; 7 nucleotides align to TRBD2. Losses at the gene ends were 6 bases for V and 4 bases for J; bases not matched to a gene: 14. CDR3 length: 16 amino acids. Germline CDR1 and CDR2: LNHDA and SQIVND (reference sequence).

The V gene is TRBV28, the J gene TRBJ1-1, with D perhaps matching TRBD1 (5 bases). V lost 6 bases and J lost 5, with 16 bases in between. Germline assignment: CDR1 MDHEN and CDR2 SYDVKM. This CDR3 has 14 residues. The DNA for the CDR3 is TGTGCCAGCAGCAGAAGGGGAACGTGGACTGAAGCTTTCTTT. This codes for CASSRRGTWTEAFF.

V is TRBV5-1 and J is TRBJ1-2; possible D gene TRBD1, 5 bases. In germline, CDR1 is SGHRS, CDR2 YFSETQ. There are 14 residues in the CDR3. The V gene lost 4 bases and the J gene lost 3 bases, with 13 bases spanning the gap. This chain's CDR3 is CASSGGGDDYGYTF. The CDR3 nucleotides read TGCGCCAGCAGCGGTGGGGGGGATGACTATGGCTACACCTTC.

V and J are TRBV2 and TRBJ1-5, with 7 bases fitting TRBD1. V was pared by 6 bases and J by 9 bases, with 14 bases of the junction left unmatched. The CDR3 contains 15 residues. Germline values: CDR1 SNHLY, CDR2 FYNNEI. Written as DNA, the CDR3 is TGTGCCAGCAGCCCACCGACAGGGTTAATAAGGCCCCAGCATTTT. This encodes CASSPPTGLIRPQHF.

The chain employs TRBV19 and TRBJ1-1; maybe TRBD1 (5 bases). The CDR3 extends over 16 amino acids. Germline CDR1 is LNHDA and CDR2 is SQIVND (reference sequence). V lost 6 bases to trimming and J lost 1 base, with 18 bases between them. The chain's CDR3 is CASRTTGMGGNTEAFF. DNA for the CDR3: TGTGCCAGTAGGACGACGGGGATGGGGGGGAACACTGAAGCTTTCTTT.

The chain links TRBV7-2 to TRBJ1-2; no clear D gene. V lost 0 bases, J lost 5 bases, and 10 bases lay in between. The CDR3 totals 14 residues. The V gene's germline CDR1 is SGHTA and CDR2 FQGNSA. The CDR3 DNA sequence: TGTGCCAGCAGCTTAGCCGAGGCAATTTATGGCTACACCTTC. Protein product: CASSLAEAIYGYTF.

The rearrangement uses TRBV5-1 and TRBJ2-1; D unclear. The CDR3 has 16 amino acids. V lost 5 bases to trimming and J lost 0 bases, with 15 bases between them. The germline CDR1 and CDR2 sequences are SGHRS and YFSETQ. CDR3 residues: CASSSADLGSYNEQFF. The CDR3 DNA sequence: TGCGCCAGCAGTTCTGCTGACTTGGGCTCCTACAATGAGCAGTTCTTC. The entire variable domain, with the rest obtained from reference TRBV5-1 and TRBJ2-1, is as follows: KAGVTQTPRYLIKTRGQQVTLSCSPISGHRSVSWYQQTPGQGLQFLFEYFSETQRNKGNFPGRFSGRQFSNSRSEMNVSTLELGDSALYLCASSSADLGSYNEQFFGPGTRLTVL.

The rearrangement uses TRBV27 and TRBJ2-1, with D maybe TRBD1 (6 bases). Germline V gives CDR1 MNHEY, CDR2 SMNVEV (reference sequence). The CDR3 sequence is 15 residues long. V gave up 4 bases and J gave up 3 bases, with 13 bases separating them. The CDR3 reads CASSSGQWIYNEQFF. CDR3 bases: TGTGCCAGCAGTTCCGGACAGTGGATCTACAATGAGCAGTTCTTC.

This clone was observed a handful of times. The rearrangement links TRBV19 to TRBJ1-2; possible D gene TRBD1, 5 bases. The CDR3 contains 12 residues. The V end was cut by 5 bases, the J end by 6 bases, with 10 bases between. Germline loops: CDR1 LNHDA, CDR2 SQIVND (reference sequence). CDR3 sequence reads: CASSWGPDGYTF. The CDR3 DNA reads as TGTGCCAGTAGTTGGGGCCCTGATGGCTACACCTTC.

This clone was observed once. The chain joins TRBV19 to TRBJ2-2; tentative D call: TRBD2 (6 bases). The CDR3 is made up of 13 amino acids. The V end was cut by 5 bases, the J end by 9 bases, with 13 bases between. Germline CDR1 reads LNHDA; CDR2 reads SQIVND (reference sequence). In nucleotides, the CDR3 is TGTGCCAGTAGTGGAGGGGTGCACAGGGAGCTGTTTTTT. Its translation is CASSGGVHRELFF. Full variable domain (rest looked up from reference TRBV19 and TRBJ2-2): DGGITQSPKYLFRKEGQNVTLSCEQNLNHDAMYWYRQDPGQGLRLIYYSQIVNDFQKGDIAEGYSVSREKKESFPLTVTSAQKNPTAFYLCASSGGVHRELFFGEGSRLTVL.

This clone occurred once. This chain connects TRBV5-1 to TRBJ1-6; D might be TRBD1 (6 bases). CDR1 is SGHRS and CDR2 is YFSETQ in the germline V gene. This CDR3 spans 18 amino acids. Trimming left V 0 bases short and J 0 bases short, with 13 bases between. This CDR3 is CASSLGTALSSYNSPLHF. DNA of the CDR3: TGCGCCAGCAGCTTGGGGACAGCCCTTAGCTCCTATAATTCACCCCTCCACTTT.

This chain links TRBV3-1 (or the pseudogene TRBV3-2) with TRBJ2-1; D is possibly TRBD2 (5 bases). From germline, CDR1 is LGHDT and CDR2 YNNKEL (reference sequence). V was clipped by 2 bases and J by 9 bases, with 14 bases between them. The CDR3 has 14 amino acids. CDR3 sequence reads: CASSQSAGVGEQFF. The CDR3 DNA reads as TGTGCCAGCAGCCAATCAGCCGGGGTGGGTGAGCAGTTCTTC.

The chain employs TRBV6-6 and TRBJ1-6, with 9 bases that match TRBD1. This CDR3 contains 14 residues. CDR1 is MNHNY, CDR2 SVGAGI, per germline (reference sequence). V shed 10 bases, J shed 7 bases, and the junction held 8 bases outside the gene matches. The CDR3 protein is CATPGQGKNSPLHF. As DNA, the CDR3 is TGTGCCACCCCCGGACAGGGGAAGAATTCACCCCTCCACTTT.

This sequence joins TRBV28 and TRBJ1-1; D may be TRBD1 (5 bases). The CDR3 has 14 amino acids. CDR1 and CDR2 (germline): MDHEN, SYDVKM. Trimming removed 1 base from V and 5 bases from J, with 11 bases in between. Here the CDR3 DNA reads TGTGCCAGCAGTTTATACGGGGGACGGACTGAAGCTTTCTTT. It translates to CASSLYGGRTEAFF.

The CDR3 here is CASRGGQGDNQPQHF. CDR3 nucleotides: TGTGCCAGCAGGGGAGGACAGGGAGACAATCAGCCCCAGCATTTT. The V gene is TRBV2, the J gene TRBJ1-5, with 8 positions matching TRBD1. This CDR3 is built from 15 residues. Germline CDR1 reads SNHLY; CDR2 reads FYNNEI. Unmatched junction bases numbered 7, after V lost 6 bases and J lost 3 bases.

The chain uses TRBV19 and TRBJ2-1; 12 positions match TRBD1. Losses at the gene ends were 5 bases for V and 6 bases for J; bases not matched to a gene: 8. Germline-derived CDR1 and CDR2 are LNHDA and SQIVND (reference sequence). The CDR3 spans 16 residues. CDR3: CASSPGTGGFSNEQFF. CDR3 sequence (DNA): TGTGCCAGTAGTCCCGGGACAGGGGGCTTCTCCAATGAGCAGTTCTTC.

The V and J genes are TRBV6-5 and TRBJ2-1; TRBD2 is a possible D gene (6 bases). V lost 4 bases to trimming and J lost 5 bases, with 12 bases between them. Germline values: CDR1 MNHEY, CDR2 SVGAGI. CDR3 length equals 14 residues. The CDR3 region is CASSSPRTNNEQFF. The DNA of the CDR3 is TGTGCCAGCAGTTCCCCGCGGACTAACAATGAGCAGTTCTTC.

V usage is TRBV5-1 and J usage is TRBJ1-2; TRBD1 might be the D (6 bases). The length of the CDR3 is 14 residues. Trimming removed 4 bases from V and 4 bases from J, with 14 bases in between. The germline gives CDR1 SGHRS, CDR2 YFSETQ. The CDR3 loop is CASSLRQEVYGYTF. CDR3 nucleotide sequence: TGCGCCAGCAGCCTTCGACAGGAGGTCTATGGCTACACCTTC.

J is TRBJ2-1 and V is TRBV30; D is perhaps TRBD2 (5 bases). V shed 1 base and J shed 8 bases, with 12 bases lying between them. The CDR3 has 13 amino acids. CDR1 and CDR2 (germline): GTSNPN, SVGIG (reference sequence). CDR3 nucleotide sequence: TGTGCCTGGAGTGGGTTGACCGGGGATGAGCAGTTCTTC. This gives the protein CAWSGLTGDEQFF.

This clone was detected a few times. V and J are TRBV6-5 and TRBJ2-2; D not resolved. CDR3 length: 14 residues. Deletions cut 7 bases from V and 6 bases from J, with 15 bases between. Looked up from germline, CDR1 is MNHEY and CDR2 is SVGAGI. The CDR3 coding sequence is TGTGCCAGCACCTCAGACACTTTCGCCGGGGAGCTGTTTTTT. This encodes CASTSDTFAGELFF.

V and J are TRBV18 and TRBJ2-1; 9 nucleotides agree with TRBD1. From germline, CDR1 is KGHSH and CDR2 LQKENI. The CDR3 consists of 14 residues. V trimming: 3 bases; J trimming: 7 bases; junction bases outside the gene matches: 4. The CDR3 here is CASSPRTGANEQFF. For the CDR3, the DNA is TGTGCCAGCTCACCGAGGACAGGGGCGAATGAGCAGTTCTTC.

V gene TRBV9 combines with J gene TRBJ1-4; D perhaps matches TRBD1 (5 bases). Germline CDR1 SGDLS, CDR2 YYNGEE. The CDR3 runs 14 residues. With 6 bases removed from V and 7 bases from J, the gap between germline ends came to 16 bases. CDR3 loop: CASTLGDTGEKLFF. The CDR3 bases are TGTGCCAGCACCTTAGGGGATACAGGTGAAAAACTGTTTTTT.